Described below is a single T cell receptor beta chain sequence and its context. The study drew participants aged about 18 to 89 years from about two dozen US areas. Cohort assignment relied on participant-reported clinical history. The sample originates from a study of blood T cell repertoires in COVID-19. At the level of the study: Recovery meant two consecutive negative NP/OP PCR tests, professional clearance, or resolved symptoms.

Original analysis: Estimation of nucleated cell counts was performed using reference gene primer amplification. Assay used: immunoSEQ multiplex PCR; TCRdb lists only in-frame clones, some missing. D and trimming come from the DNA, and the V and J calls and clone size come from that table. The repertoire holds about 230,000 clones, roughly nine tenths seen once, with approximately 3.3% in the top ten. Specimen: PBMCs or T cells enriched from blood (not recorded which). The receptor comes from a woman aged 45-65 years in a cohort exposed to, infected with or recovered from COVID-19 (not recorded which).

DNA for the CDR3: TGTGCCAGCAGACCCGTGTCCCTACGCTTCGGAGAGACCCAGTACTTC. This codes for CASRPVSLRFGETQYF. This chain links TRBV3-1 (or the pseudogene TRBV3-2) with TRBJ2-5; D is undetermined. Germline CDR1 LGHDT, CDR2 YNNKEL (reference sequence). V shed 6 bases and J shed 4 bases, with 21 bases lying between them. There are 16 residues in the CDR3.